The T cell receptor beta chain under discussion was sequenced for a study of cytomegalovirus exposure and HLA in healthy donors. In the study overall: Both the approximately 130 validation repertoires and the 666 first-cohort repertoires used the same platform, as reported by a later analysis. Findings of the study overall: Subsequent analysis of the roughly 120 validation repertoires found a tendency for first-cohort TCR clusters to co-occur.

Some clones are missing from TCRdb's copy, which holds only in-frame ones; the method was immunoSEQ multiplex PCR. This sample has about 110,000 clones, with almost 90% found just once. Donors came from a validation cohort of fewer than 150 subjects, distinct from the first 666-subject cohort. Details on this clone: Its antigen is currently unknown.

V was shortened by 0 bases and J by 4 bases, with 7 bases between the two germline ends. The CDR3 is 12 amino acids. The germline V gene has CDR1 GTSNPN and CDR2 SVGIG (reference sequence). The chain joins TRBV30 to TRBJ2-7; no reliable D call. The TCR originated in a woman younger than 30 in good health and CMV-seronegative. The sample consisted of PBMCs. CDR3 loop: CAWSVSIYEQYF. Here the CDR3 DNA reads TGTGCCTGGAGTGTATCCATTTACGAGCAGTACTTC.